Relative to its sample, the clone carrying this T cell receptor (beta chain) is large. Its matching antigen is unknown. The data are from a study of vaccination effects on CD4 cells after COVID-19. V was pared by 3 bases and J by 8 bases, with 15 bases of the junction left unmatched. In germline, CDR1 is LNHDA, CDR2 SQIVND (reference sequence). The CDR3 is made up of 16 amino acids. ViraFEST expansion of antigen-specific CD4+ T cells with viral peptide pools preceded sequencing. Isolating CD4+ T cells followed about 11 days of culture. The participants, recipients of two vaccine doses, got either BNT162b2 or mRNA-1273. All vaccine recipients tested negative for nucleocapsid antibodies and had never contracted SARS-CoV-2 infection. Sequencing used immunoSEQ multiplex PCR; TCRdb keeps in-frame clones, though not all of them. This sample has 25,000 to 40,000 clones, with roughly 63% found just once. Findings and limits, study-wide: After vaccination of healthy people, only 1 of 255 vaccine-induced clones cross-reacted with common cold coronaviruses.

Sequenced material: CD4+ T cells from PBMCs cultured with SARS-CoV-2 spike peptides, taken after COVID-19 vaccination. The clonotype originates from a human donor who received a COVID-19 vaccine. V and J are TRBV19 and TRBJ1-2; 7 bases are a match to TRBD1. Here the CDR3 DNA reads TGTGCCAGTAGTATGCGGACAGGTGGGCTCGGGAACGGCTACACCTTC. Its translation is CASSMRTGGLGNGYTF.